The clone carrying this TCR beta chain has a count of ten or more. What it binds is unknown. TCRdb reprocessed the 5' RACE reads via MiXCR and lists one record per CDR3 protein. The sample has roughly 580,000 distinct CDR3 sequences, approximately 19% seen once. This sample is drawn from a study of T-cell memory formation after mild COVID-19. Findings and caveats of the study: Shrinking CD4+ clones were chiefly CM and EM; CD8+ ones were chiefly EMRA. That cross-reactive memory joined was suggested by some responding clones appearing in pre-infection memory. Later expanders leaned CD4+, whereas clones that contracted between day 15 and 85 were balanced CD4/CD8. Second-wave clones peaking on day 37 lacked confirmed SARS-CoV-2 specificity.

The sequenced material came from PBMCs or a T cell subset sorted from them (not recorded which). The source is an adult woman who had mild COVID-19 (a few samples of this study predate the infection). Cell type and time point are not known.

In nucleotides, the CDR3 is TGCGCCAGCAGCCAAGACCCCCCCAGGGCCCCAGACTCCTACAATGAGCAGTTCTTC. As protein: CASSQDPPRAPDSYNEQFF. This chain uses TRBV4-3 with TRBJ2-1; D perhaps matches TRBD1 (5 bases). The germline V gene has CDR1 LGHNA and CDR2 YSLEER. V lost 0 bases to trimming and J lost 0 bases, with 18 bases between them. The CDR3 runs to 19 residues.